This entry describes one T cell receptor (beta chain). The antigen remains undetermined. This CDR3 has 12 residues. CDR1 and CDR2 (germline): SQVTM, ANQGSEA. Trimming cost V 3 bases and J 4 bases, with 9 bases left between them. The sample belongs to a study of cytomegalovirus exposure and HLA in healthy donors. The PCR was carried out with 60 Vbeta primers and 13 Jbeta primers. This table comes from immunoSEQ multiplex PCR, and its TCRdb copy is limited to in-frame clones, with some not included. Seen here are about 170,000 clones, around 75% observed once, and the top ten hold 2.5% to 3%. Participants comprised healthy donors of bone marrow. Notes on the study in general: In vitro testing confirmed a few CMV-associated chains as specific for CMV antigens.

Sequencing was done on a sample of PBMCs. The chain carries TRBV29-1 and TRBJ1-2; no clear D. The TCR comes from a woman in her 50s in good health and CMV-seropositive. CDR3 in DNA: TGCAGCGTTGAGAAAGGAGGCTATGGCTACACCTTC. Translation: CSVEKGGYGYTF. The full variable domain, completed using reference TRBV29-1 and TRBJ1-2, is SAVISQKPSRDICQRGTSLTIQCQVDSQVTMMFWYRQQPGQSLTLIATANQGSEATYESGFVIDKFPISRPNLTFSTLTVSNMSPEDSSIYLCSVEKGGYGYTFGSGTRLTVV.